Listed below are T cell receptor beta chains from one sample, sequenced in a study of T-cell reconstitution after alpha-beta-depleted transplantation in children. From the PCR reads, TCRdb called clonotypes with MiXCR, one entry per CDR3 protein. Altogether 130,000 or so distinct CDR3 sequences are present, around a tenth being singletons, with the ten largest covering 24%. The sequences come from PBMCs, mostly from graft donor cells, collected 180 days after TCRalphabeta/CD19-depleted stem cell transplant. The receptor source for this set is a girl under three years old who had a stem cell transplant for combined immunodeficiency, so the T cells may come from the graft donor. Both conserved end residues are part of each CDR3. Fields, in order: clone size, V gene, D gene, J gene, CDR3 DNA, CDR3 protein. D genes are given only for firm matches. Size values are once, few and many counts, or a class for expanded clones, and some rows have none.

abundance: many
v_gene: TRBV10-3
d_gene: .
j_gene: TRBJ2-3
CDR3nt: TGTGCCATCAAGAGGGGGACTAGCACAGATACGCAGTATTTT
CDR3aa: CAIKRGTSTDTQYF

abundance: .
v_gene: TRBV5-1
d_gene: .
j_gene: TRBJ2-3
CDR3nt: TGCGCCAGCAGCTCGGGACACCATCTCAAATTTAGCACAGATACGCAGTATTTT
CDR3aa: CASSSGHHLKFSTDTQYF

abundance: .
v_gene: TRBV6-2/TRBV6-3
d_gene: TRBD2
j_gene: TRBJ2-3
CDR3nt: TGTGCCAGCAGTTACTCAGGGCGGGAGTTCGTCACAGATACGCAGTATTTT
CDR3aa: CASSYSGREFVTDTQYF

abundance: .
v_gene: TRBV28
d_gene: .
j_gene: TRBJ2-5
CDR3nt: TGTGCCAGCAGTCCGGGTGGGGCCGTCGGGTTTGAGACCCAGTACTTC
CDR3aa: CASSPGGAVGFETQYF

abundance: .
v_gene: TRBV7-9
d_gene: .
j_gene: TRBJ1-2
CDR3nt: TGTGCCAGCAGCTTAGGATCTCAGGGAATGAAAGGCTACACCTTC
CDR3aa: CASSLGSQGMKGYTF

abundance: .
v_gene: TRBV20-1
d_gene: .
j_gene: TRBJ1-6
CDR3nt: TGCAGTGCTAGCGATCCCTCAGGGTCACCCCTCCACTTT
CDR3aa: CSASDPSGSPLHF

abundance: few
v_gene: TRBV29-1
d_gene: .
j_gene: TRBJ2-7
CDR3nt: TGCAGCGTTGAAGATTGGGAAACCTACGAGCAGTACTTC
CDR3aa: CSVEDWETYEQYF

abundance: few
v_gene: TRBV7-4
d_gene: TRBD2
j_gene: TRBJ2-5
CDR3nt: TGTGCCAGCAGCCAGGATGTCGGGACTAGGTACCCCAGGAAAGAGACCCAGTACTTC
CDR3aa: CASSQDVGTRYPRKETQYF

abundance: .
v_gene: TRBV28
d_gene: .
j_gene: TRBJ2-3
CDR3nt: TGTGCCAGCAGTCCCCAACCTTATCGGGGCAGGATTTGGGCGCAGTATTTT
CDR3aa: CASSPQPYRGRIWAQYF

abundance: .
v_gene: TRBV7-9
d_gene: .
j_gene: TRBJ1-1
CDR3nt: TGTGCCAGCAGCCTCGCCTTGGGAAGGAACACTGAAGCTTTCTTT
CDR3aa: CASSLALGRNTEAFF

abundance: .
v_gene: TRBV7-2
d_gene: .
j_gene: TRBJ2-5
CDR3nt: TGTGCCAGCAGCTTAGGATGGGGGGTGGAGACCCAGTACTTC
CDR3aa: CASSLGWGVETQYF

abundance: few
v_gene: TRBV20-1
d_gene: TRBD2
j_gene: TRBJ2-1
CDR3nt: TGCAGTGTCAGAAGGCTAGCGGGCCGTTGCAATGAGCAGTTCTTC
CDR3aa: CSVRRLAGRCNEQFF

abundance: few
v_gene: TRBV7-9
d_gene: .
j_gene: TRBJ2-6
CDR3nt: TGTGCCAGCAGCCTGACAGGGGAGGGCAACGTCCTGACTTTC
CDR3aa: CASSLTGEGNVLTF

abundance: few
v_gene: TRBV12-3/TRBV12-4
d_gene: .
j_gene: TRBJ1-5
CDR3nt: TGTGCCAGCAGTTTACAGGCAGCTCTTTCTAATCAGCCCCAGCATTTT
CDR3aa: CASSLQAALSNQPQHF

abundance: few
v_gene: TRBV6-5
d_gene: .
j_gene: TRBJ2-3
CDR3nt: TGTGCCAGCAGTTACTTGGACTGGGCTAGCACAGATACGCAGTATTTT
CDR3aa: CASSYLDWASTDTQYF

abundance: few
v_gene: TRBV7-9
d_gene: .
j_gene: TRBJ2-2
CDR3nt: TGTGCCAGCAGCTTAGAAGGTCACGGGGAGCTGTTTTTT
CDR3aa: CASSLEGHGELFF

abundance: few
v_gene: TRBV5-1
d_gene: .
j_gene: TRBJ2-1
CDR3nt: TGCGCCAGCAGCTTGGCCAAGGGACGGACTTCCTACAATGAGCAGTTCTTC
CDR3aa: CASSLAKGRTSYNEQFF

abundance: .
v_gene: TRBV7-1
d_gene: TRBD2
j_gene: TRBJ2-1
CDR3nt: TGTGCCAGCAGCTCGTGGACTAGCGGGGAAACGGGGTCCTACAATGAGCAGTTCTTC
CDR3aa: CASSSWTSGETGSYNEQFF

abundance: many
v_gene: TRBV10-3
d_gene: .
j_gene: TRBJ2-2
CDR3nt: TGTGCCATCAGTGACCCTCTCGACGGGGAGCTGTTTTTT
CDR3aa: CAISDPLDGELFF

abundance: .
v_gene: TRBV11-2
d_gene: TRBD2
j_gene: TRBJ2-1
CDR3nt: TGTGCCAGCAGCTTCATCCCCCGGCGGACTAGCGGACACAATGAGCAGTTCTTC
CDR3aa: CASSFIPRRTSGHNEQFF

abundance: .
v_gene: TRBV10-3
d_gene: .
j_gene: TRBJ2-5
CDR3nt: TGTGCCATCAGCCCTGGGGGAGAGACCCAGTACTTC
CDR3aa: CAISPGGETQYF

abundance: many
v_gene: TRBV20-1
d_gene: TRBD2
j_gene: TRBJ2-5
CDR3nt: TGCAGTGTTCTAGCGGGGAGCCAAGAGACCCAGTACTTC
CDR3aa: CSVLAGSQETQYF

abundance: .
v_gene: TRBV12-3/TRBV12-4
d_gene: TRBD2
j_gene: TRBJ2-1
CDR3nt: TGTGCCTGCAGTTTAGTCGTTGGGCGGGAGGGGTCCTACAATGAGCAGTTCTTC
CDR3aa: CACSLVVGREGSYNEQFF

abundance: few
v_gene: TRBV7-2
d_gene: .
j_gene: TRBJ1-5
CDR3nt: TGTGCCAGCAGCTTTCTATTCAATCAGCCCCAGCATTTT
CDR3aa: CASSFLFNQPQHF

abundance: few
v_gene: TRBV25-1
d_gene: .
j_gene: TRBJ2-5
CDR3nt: TGTGCCATTTCGAAGGGGGGAATCCAAGAGACCCAGTACTTC
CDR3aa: CAISKGGIQETQYF

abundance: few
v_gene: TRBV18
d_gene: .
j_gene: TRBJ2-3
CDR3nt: TGTGCCAGCTCAGTGGCGCCCTGGAATACGCAGTATTTT
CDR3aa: CASSVAPWNTQYF

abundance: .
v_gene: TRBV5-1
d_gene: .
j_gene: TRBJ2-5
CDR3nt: TGCGCCAGCAGCTTGGACAGGCCAGGAGAGACCCAGTACTTC
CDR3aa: CASSLDRPGETQYF

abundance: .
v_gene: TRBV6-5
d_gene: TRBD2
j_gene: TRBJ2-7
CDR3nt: TGTGCCAGCAGTTTTCCTAGCGGGATGTACGGCGAGCAGTACTTC
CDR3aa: CASSFPSGMYGEQYF

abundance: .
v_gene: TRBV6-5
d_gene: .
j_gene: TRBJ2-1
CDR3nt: TGTGCCAGCAGTTATGGGGCCGGGGAGCAGTTCTTC
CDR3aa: CASSYGAGEQFF

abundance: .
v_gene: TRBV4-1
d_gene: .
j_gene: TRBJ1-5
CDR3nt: TGCGCCAGCAGCCGGGGCCCCATCGAACCCCAGCATTTT
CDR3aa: CASSRGPIEPQHF

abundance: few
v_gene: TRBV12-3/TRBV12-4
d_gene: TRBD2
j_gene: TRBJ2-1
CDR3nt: TGTGCCAGCAGTTTATCCCCAAACAGCGGGAAAAATGAGAAGTTCTTC
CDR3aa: CASSLSPNSGKNEKFF

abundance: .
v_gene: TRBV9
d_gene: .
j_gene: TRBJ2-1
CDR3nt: TGTGCCAGCAGCGTAGGGACCGGGATTGGGAATGAGCAGTTCTTC
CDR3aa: CASSVGTGIGNEQFF

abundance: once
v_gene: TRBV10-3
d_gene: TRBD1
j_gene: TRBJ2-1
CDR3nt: TGTGCCGTCAGTCTTACCTACAGGGGTTACAATGAGCAGTTCTTC
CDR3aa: CAVSLTYRGYNEQFF

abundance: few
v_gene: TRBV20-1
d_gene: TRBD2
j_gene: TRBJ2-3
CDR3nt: TGCAGTGCTAGGGAACTAGCGGGAGGGCCCAGCACAGATACGCAGTATTTT
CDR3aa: CSARELAGGPSTDTQYF

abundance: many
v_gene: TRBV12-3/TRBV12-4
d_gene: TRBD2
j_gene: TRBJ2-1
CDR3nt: TGTGCCAGCAGTTGGGGACTAGCGGGTGGGACCAATCGGTTCTTC
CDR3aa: CASSWGLAGGTNRFF

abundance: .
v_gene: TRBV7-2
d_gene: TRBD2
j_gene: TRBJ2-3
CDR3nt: TGTGCCAGCAGCCCCACGGGGACTAGCGGGAGGGATACGCAGTATTTT
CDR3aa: CASSPTGTSGRDTQYF

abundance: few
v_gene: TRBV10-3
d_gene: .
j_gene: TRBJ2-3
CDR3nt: TGTGCCATCAGTGAATTGTGGTCCACAGATACGCAGTATTTT
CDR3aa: CAISELWSTDTQYF

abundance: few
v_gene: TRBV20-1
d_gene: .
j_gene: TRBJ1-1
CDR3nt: TGCAGTGCTTCCACAGGGTTGGAGAAGAGTAATGAAGCTTTCTTT
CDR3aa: CSASTGLEKSNEAFF

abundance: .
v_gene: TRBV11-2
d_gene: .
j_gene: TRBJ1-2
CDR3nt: TGTGCCAGCAGCTTAATGGGGGCGCGAGGGGGATTTCGGTATGGCTACACCTTC
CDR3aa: CASSLMGARGGFRYGYTF

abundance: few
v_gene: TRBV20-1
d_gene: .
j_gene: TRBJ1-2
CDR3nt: TGCAGTGCCCACAGGGCGAGCTATGGCTACACCTTC
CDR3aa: CSAHRASYGYTF

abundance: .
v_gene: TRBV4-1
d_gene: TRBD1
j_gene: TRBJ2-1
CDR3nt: TGCGCCAGCAGCCAAGGACAGGGGCCTTACAATGAGCAGTTCTTC
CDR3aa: CASSQGQGPYNEQFF

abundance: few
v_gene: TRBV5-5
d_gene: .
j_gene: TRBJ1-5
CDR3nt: TGTGCCAGCAGCTTGGTTTGGCCGGCTCGTAATCAGCCCCAGCATTTT
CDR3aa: CASSLVWPARNQPQHF

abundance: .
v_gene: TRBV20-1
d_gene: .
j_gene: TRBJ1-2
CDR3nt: TGCAGTGCTAGAGCTTGGGAGGGAGGTAATGGCTACACCTTC
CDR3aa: CSARAWEGGNGYTF

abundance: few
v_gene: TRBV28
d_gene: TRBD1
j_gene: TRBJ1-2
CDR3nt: TGTGCCACCTACGGGGACAGGGGAGGCTATGGCTACACCTTC
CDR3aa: CATYGDRGGYGYTF

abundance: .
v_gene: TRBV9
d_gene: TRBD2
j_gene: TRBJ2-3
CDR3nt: TGTGCCAGCAGCGTAGGGACTAGCGGGGGACCCACAGATACGCAGTATTTT
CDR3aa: CASSVGTSGGPTDTQYF

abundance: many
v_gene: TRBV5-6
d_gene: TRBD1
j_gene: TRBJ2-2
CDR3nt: TGTGCCAGCAGCTTGGTTCGCTCAGGGGGTAACACCGGGGAGCTGTTTTTT
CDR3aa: CASSLVRSGGNTGELFF

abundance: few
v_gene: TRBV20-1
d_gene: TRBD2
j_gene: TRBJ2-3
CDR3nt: TGCAGTGCTTTGACCGGGACTAGCGGGAGAAGGCGCACAGATACGCAGTATTTT
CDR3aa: CSALTGTSGRRRTDTQYF

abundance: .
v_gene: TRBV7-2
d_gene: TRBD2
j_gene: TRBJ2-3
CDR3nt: TGTGCCAGCAGCTTAATCTCGGGAGGGACAGATACGCAGTATTTT
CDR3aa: CASSLISGGTDTQYF

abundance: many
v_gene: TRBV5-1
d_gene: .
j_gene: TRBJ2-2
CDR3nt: TGCGCCAGCTTCAACGGGGGGCTTGGCACCGGGGAGCTGTTTTTT
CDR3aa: CASFNGGLGTGELFF

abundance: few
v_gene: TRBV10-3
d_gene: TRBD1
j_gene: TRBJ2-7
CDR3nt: TGTGCCATCAGAGGGACAGGGGGATACGAGCAGTACTTC
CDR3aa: CAIRGTGGYEQYF

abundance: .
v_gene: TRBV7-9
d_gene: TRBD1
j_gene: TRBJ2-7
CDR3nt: TGTGCCAGCAGTAGACGAGGGGGACAGATCTACGAGCAGTACTTC
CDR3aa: CASSRRGGQIYEQYF

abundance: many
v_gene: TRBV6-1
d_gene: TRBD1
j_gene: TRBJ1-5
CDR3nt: TGTGCCAGCAGCCGGACAGGGAATGTTGGCAATCAGCCCCAGCATTTT
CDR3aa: CASSRTGNVGNQPQHF

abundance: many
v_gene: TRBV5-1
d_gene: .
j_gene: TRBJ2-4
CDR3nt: TGCGCCAGCAGCTTCCTACAGGGGAGGAACATTCAGTACTTC
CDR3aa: CASSFLQGRNIQYF

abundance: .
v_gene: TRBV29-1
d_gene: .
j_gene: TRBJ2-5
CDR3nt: TGCAGCTTCTTCGTCGGGACAGAGACCCAGTACTTC
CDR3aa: CSFFVGTETQYF

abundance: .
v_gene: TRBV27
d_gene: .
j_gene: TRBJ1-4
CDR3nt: TGTGCCAGCAGTTCGAGGACACAAGGATGGGAAAACCTGTTTTTT
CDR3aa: CASSSRTQGWENLFF

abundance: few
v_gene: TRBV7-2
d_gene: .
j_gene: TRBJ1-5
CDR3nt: TGTGCCAGCAGCTTAGGGGAAGGGAGGGGTCAGCCCCAGCATTTT
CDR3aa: CASSLGEGRGQPQHF

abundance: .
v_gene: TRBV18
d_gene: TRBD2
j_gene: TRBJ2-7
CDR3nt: TGTGCCAGCTCACCTTCCAACGCCGGGAGGAACTACGAGCAGTACTTC
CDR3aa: CASSPSNAGRNYEQYF

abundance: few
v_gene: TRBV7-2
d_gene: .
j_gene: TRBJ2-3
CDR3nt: TGTGCCAGCAGCGGAGAGTCGACAGATACGCAGTATTTT
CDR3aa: CASSGESTDTQYF

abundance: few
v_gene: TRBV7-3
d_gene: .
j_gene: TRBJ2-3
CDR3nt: TGTGCCAGCAGCTCTCATTTCACAGATACGCAGTATTTT
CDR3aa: CASSSHFTDTQYF

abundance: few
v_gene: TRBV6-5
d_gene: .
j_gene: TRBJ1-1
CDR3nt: TGTGCCAGCAGTTACGGGGGGGGCAGTTGGAACACTGAAGCTTTCTTT
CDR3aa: CASSYGGGSWNTEAFF